This is a list of T cell receptor beta chains from one sample in a study of T cell changes during pregnancy in multiple sclerosis. Profiled with immunoSEQ multiplex PCR; TCRdb holds only in-frame clones, not every one. The sample comprises approximately 71,000 clones, about 92% of which are singletons, and 1.2% rests with the top ten. The material was peripheral blood, obtained in the third trimester of pregnancy. These receptors came from a female donor with multiple sclerosis, enrolled in a pregnancy study. The CDR3 runs from the conserved cysteine through the conserved F or W. The D gene is left open where the match is weak. Clone size is stated in some rows and not others, as once, few, many or a class when expanded.

J gene | D gene | V gene | clone size | CDR3 DNA | CDR3 protein
TRBJ2-7 | TRBD2 | TRBV7-2 | - | TGTGCCAGCAGCTCCGTAGCGGGAGGACTTAGCATCGAGCAGTACTTC | CASSSVAGGLSIEQYF
TRBJ2-1 | - | TRBV28 | few | TGTGCCAGCACATTGGTCCGGGGGTTCGATGAGCAGTTCTTC | CASTLVRGFDEQFF
TRBJ1-1 | TRBD1 | TRBV7-9 | - | TGTGCCAGCAGCTTGCAAATGCCGGGACAGGGGACTGAAGCTTTCTTT | CASSLQMPGQGTEAFF
TRBJ1-6 | - | TRBV30 | - | TGTGCCTGGAGTCGCCGACATAAGAGCTCCTATAATTCACCCCTCCACTTT | CAWSRRHKSSYNSPLHF
TRBJ1-1 | - | TRBV7-2 | few | TGTGCCAGCAGCTCACAAGGGGGGGCTGAAGCTTTCTTT | CASSSQGGAEAFF
TRBJ1-1 | - | TRBV29-1 | once | TGCAGCGTTGAAAGGGGGTTGGCTGAAGCTTTCTTT | CSVERGLAEAFF
TRBJ2-7 | - | TRBV7-9 | - | TGTGCCAGCAGCTTAGTATCCTACGAGCAGTACTTC | CASSLVSYEQYF
TRBJ2-6 | TRBD1 | TRBV19 | - | TGTGCCAGTAGTGACCCCAACAGGGGAGCTGGGGCCAACGTCCTGACTTTC | CASSDPNRGAGANVLTF
TRBJ2-2 | - | TRBV7-3 | - | TGTGCCAGCAGCTTAGGAGGGCGTAACACCGGGGAGCTGTTTTTT | CASSLGGRNTGELFF
TRBJ2-7 | - | TRBV21-1 | - | TGTGCCAGCGATCGACTAGCGCATATCTCCTACGAGCAGTACTTC | CASDRLAHISYEQYF
TRBJ2-7 | - | TRBV19 | - | TGTGCCAGTAGTATAGTCCCCCAGGGGGGACTTTACTTC | CASSIVPQGGLYF
TRBJ1-5 | - | TRBV6-1 | few | TGTGCCAGCAGTCCCTCAGGGGTACCAAATCAGCCCCAGCATTTT | CASSPSGVPNQPQHF
TRBJ2-3 | TRBD2 | TRBV7-9 | - | TGTGCCAGCAGCTTAGGACTAGCGGGAGTAGGTACAGATACGCAGTATTTT | CASSLGLAGVGTDTQYF
TRBJ1-2 | - | TRBV10-3 | - | TGTGCCATCAGTGGAACCCCCAGGAGGGGCTACACCTTC | CAISGTPRRGYTF
TRBJ1-5 | - | TRBV7-2 | once | TGTGCCAGCAGCTTACGGGTGGGTCAGCCCCAGCATTTT | CASSLRVGQPQHF
TRBJ2-3 | - | TRBV6-1 | - | TGTGCCAGCAGTGGTACACCCCGGGGGCAGTATTTT | CASSGTPRGQYF
TRBJ2-1 | TRBD2 | TRBV2 | - | TGTGCCAGCAGCGCTCCGGGGGGTAGCGGGAAGGGGAGAGAGCAGTTCTTC | CASSAPGGSGKGREQFF
TRBJ1-2 | TRBD1 | TRBV19 | - | TGTGCCAGTAGTTTGGTACAGGGGGTTTTCTATGGCTACACCTTC | CASSLVQGVFYGYTF
TRBJ2-3 | TRBD2 | TRBV10-3 | - | TGTGCCATCAGTGGGGGACTAGCGAGCACAGATACGCAGTATTTT | CAISGGLASTDTQYF
TRBJ1-2 | TRBD1 | TRBV19 | once | TGTGCCAGTATCGGGACAGGGGCCCTGGGGGGCTACACCTTC | CASIGTGALGGYTF
TRBJ2-7 | TRBD2 | TRBV6-4 | few | TGTGCCAGCAGTGAACTAGCGGGTGGCTCCTACGAGCAGTACTTC | CASSELAGGSYEQYF
TRBJ1-5 | - | TRBV19 | - | TGTGCCAGTATGGAGGGTCGAGTCGGCAATCAGCCCCAGCATTTT | CASMEGRVGNQPQHF
TRBJ2-1 | TRBD2 | TRBV28 | - | TGTGCCAGCAGTTTAGCGGGAGAAGGTCGGGGTGAGCAGTTCTTC | CASSLAGEGRGEQFF
TRBJ2-5 | - | TRBV7-2 | - | TGTGCCAGCAGCTTAGTCGAGGGATCCCAAGAGACCCAGTACTTC | CASSLVEGSQETQYF
TRBJ2-1 | - | TRBV19 | - | TGTGCCAGTAGTATAGGCGTGGACTCATCACCGGAGCTTCACAATGAGCAGTTCTTC | CASSIGVDSSPELHNEQFF
TRBJ2-7 | TRBD2 | TRBV27 | once | TGTGCCAGCCGGGGGGGGACACAGGGCATGTACGAGCAGTACTTC | CASRGGTQGMYEQYF
TRBJ2-1 | - | TRBV7-7 | - | TGTGCTAGCAGCTTAGTCTATGAGCAGTTCTTC | CASSLVYEQFF
TRBJ2-7 | - | TRBV27 | once | TGTGCCAGCGGGGTAGCGGAAACCTACGAGCAGTACTTC | CASGVAETYEQYF
TRBJ1-3 | - | TRBV6-5 | - | TGTGCCAGCAGTTACTCCCAGGCAAGCTCTGGAAACACCATATATTTT | CASSYSQASSGNTIYF
TRBJ2-7 | - | TRBV7-2 | - | TGTGCCAGCAGCTCCCTGGGGACTTGGAGCTCCTACGAGCAGTACTTC | CASSSLGTWSSYEQYF
TRBJ2-2 | - | TRBV5-1 | few | TGCGCCAGCAGCTTGCAGGGTGACGGGGAGCTGTTTTTT | CASSLQGDGELFF
TRBJ2-5 | - | TRBV19 | - | TGTGCCAGTAGCCCTTCCCGGGACTCACTGACCCAGTACTTC | CASSPSRDSLTQYF
TRBJ2-1 | TRBD2 | TRBV5-1 | once | TGCGCCAGCAGCTACTACGGGACTAGCGGGAGCTCCTACAATGAGCAGTTCTTC | CASSYYGTSGSSYNEQFF
TRBJ2-7 | TRBD2 | TRBV27 | - | TGTGCCAGCAGTCTAGGGACAGGGCTAGCGGGAGGGTCATACGAGCAGTACTTC | CASSLGTGLAGGSYEQYF
TRBJ2-2 | - | TRBV10-2 | once | TGCGCCAGCAGTGACCGGGTCCTCACCGGGGAGCTGTTTTTT | CASSDRVLTGELFF
TRBJ1-1 | - | TRBV19 | once | TGTGCCAGTAGTCTAGGGATAGGGGTCACTGAAGCTTTCTTT | CASSLGIGVTEAFF
TRBJ2-7 | - | TRBV13 | - | TGTGCCAGCAGCTTGCCAGGGGCCTACGAGCAGTACTTC | CASSLPGAYEQYF
TRBJ1-1 | TRBD1 | TRBV13 | - | TGTGCCAGCAGATGGTATGAGACAGGGGCTGAAGCTTTCTTT | CASRWYETGAEAFF
TRBJ2-7 | - | TRBV29-1 | - | TGCAGCGTTGAAGTTCCAGGGGTGGGCTACGAGCAGTACTTC | CSVEVPGVGYEQYF
TRBJ2-2 | - | TRBV7-9 | - | TGTGCCAGCAGCTTGGGCTCCGGGGAGCTGTTTTTT | CASSLGSGELFF
TRBJ1-5 | TRBD1 | TRBV6-1 | - | TGTGCCAGCAGCGACAGGGAGAATCAGCCCCAGCATTTT | CASSDRENQPQHF
TRBJ1-5 | TRBD1 | TRBV2 | - | TGTGCCAGCAGTGGGGACAGGGGCAAGAATCAGCCCCAGCATTTT | CASSGDRGKNQPQHF
TRBJ2-3 | - | TRBV4-1 | - | TGCGCCAGCAGCCAAGATCGCCAGAACACAGATACGCAGTATTTT | CASSQDRQNTDTQYF
TRBJ2-1 | TRBD2 | TRBV5-1 | - | TGCGCCAGCAGCACCGGGACTAGCGGTTACAATGAGCAGTTCTTC | CASSTGTSGYNEQFF
TRBJ1-2 | - | TRBV5-1 | - | TGCGCCAGCAGCTTGGTAACAGGGAATGGCTATGGCTACACCTTC | CASSLVTGNGYGYTF
TRBJ2-5 | - | TRBV2 | once | TGTGCCAGCAGTGAAACATTCGGGGAGACCCAGTACTTC | CASSETFGETQYF
TRBJ2-3 | TRBD1 | TRBV7-8 | - | TGTGCCAGCAGCTCGCGCCAGATTGGGACAGGGGATAGCACAGATACGCAGTATTTT | CASSSRQIGTGDSTDTQYF
TRBJ2-3 | TRBD2 | TRBV4-2 | - | TGTGCCAGCAGCCAAGAATCTAGCGGAAACACAGATACGCAGTATTTT | CASSQESSGNTDTQYF
TRBJ2-3 | - | TRBV29-1 | - | TGCAGCGTCGGGATACAGGGTCCAGATACGCAGTATTTT | CSVGIQGPDTQYF
TRBJ1-1 | - | TRBV12-5 | once | TGTGCTAGTGGTTTGGTACGGGTCCAGGGGAACACTGAAGCTTTCTTT | CASGLVRVQGNTEAFF
TRBJ2-3 | TRBD1 | TRBV10-2 | - | TGCGCCAGCAGTGATTCAGGGGGCGCAAATACGCAGTATTTT | CASSDSGGANTQYF
TRBJ1-2 | - | TRBV7-2 | once | TGTGCCAGCAGCTTAAGACTTAATCCCCACTTC | CASSLRLNPHF
TRBJ2-5 | - | TRBV10-3 | - | TGTGCCATCAGAGGTGGGCCACAAGAGACCCAGTACTTC | CAIRGGPQETQYF
TRBJ2-7 | TRBD2 | TRBV27 | - | TGTGCCAGCAGATTTTATAGCGGGCGAATCTCCTACGAGCAGTACTTC | CASRFYSGRISYEQYF
TRBJ2-1 | - | TRBV29-1 | - | TGCAGCGTTTTGGACAGCCGCCTCAATGAGCAGTTCTTC | CSVLDSRLNEQFF
TRBJ2-5 | TRBD2 | TRBV19 | - | TGTGCCAGTAGTCCCGGGACTAGCCTTCAAGAGACCCAGTACTTC | CASSPGTSLQETQYF
TRBJ1-2 | - | TRBV18 | - | TGTGCCAGCTCACCAAGCGGGGTGGAGTATGGCTACACCTTC | CASSPSGVEYGYTF
TRBJ2-1 | TRBD2 | TRBV19 | once | TGTGCCAGTAGTCGGCCGAGCGGGAATTACAATGAGCAGTTCTTC | CASSRPSGNYNEQFF
TRBJ2-1 | TRBD2 | TRBV4-1 | - | TGCGCCAGCAGCCACGCGGGACTAGCGGAGTCCTACAATGAGCAGTTCTTC | CASSHAGLAESYNEQFF
TRBJ2-5 | TRBD2 | TRBV5-1 | - | TGCGCCAGCAGCTTAGGGTCCCTAGCGGGAGAAGAGACCCAGTACTTC | CASSLGSLAGEETQYF